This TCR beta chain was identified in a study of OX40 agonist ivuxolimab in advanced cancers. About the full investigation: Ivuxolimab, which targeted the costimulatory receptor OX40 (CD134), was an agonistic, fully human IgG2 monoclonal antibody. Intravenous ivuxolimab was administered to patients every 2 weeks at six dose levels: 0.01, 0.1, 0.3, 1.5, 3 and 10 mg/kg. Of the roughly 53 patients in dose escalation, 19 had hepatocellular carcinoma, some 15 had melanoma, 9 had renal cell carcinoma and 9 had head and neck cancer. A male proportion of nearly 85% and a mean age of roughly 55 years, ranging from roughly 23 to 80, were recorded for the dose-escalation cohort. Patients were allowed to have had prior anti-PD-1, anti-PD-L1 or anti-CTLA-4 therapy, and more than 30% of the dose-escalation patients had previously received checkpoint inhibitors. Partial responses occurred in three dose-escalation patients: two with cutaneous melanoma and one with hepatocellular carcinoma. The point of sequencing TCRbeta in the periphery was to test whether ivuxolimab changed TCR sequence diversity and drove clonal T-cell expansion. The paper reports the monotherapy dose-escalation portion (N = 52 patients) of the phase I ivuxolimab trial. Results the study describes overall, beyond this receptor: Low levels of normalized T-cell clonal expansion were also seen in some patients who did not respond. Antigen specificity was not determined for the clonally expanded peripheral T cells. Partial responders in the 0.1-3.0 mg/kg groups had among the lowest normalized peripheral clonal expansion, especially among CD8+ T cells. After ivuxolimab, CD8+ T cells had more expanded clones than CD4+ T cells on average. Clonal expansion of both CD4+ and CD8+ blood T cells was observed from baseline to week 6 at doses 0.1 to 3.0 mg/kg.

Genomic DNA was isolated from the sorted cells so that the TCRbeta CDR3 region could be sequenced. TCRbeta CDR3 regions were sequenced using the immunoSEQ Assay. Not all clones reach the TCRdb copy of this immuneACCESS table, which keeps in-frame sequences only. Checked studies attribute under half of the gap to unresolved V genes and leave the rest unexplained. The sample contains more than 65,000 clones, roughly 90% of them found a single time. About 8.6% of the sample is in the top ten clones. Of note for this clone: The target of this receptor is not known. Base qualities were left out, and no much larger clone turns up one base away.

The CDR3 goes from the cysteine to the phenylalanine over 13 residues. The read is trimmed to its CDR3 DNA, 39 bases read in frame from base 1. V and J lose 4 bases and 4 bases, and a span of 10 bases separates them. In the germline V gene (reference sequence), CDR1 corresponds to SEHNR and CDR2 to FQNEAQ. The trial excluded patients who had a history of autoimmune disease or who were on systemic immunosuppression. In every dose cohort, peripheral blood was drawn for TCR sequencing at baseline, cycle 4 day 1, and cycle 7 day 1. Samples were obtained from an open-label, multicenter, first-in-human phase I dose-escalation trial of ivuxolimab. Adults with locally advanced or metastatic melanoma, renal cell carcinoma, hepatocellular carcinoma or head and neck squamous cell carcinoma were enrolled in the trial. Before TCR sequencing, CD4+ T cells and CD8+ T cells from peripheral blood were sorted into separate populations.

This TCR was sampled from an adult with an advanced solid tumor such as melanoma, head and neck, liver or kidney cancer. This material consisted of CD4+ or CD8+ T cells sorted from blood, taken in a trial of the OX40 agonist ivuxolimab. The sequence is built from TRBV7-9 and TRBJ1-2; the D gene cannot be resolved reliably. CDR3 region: CASSSRDSYGYTF. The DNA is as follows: TGTGCCAGCAGCTCCCGGGATTCCTATGGCTACACCTTC.